Following are 8 T cell receptor beta chains from one sample sequenced in a study of blood T cell repertoires in COVID-19. Generated by immunoSEQ multiplex PCR, the TCRdb table keeps only in-frame clones and is missing some. The table lists roughly 50,000 clones, about 89% of them singletons. The sequencing input was peripheral blood. All receptors come from a human donor in a cohort sampled during active COVID-19.

The rearrangement joins TRBV12-3 or TRBV12-4 to TRBJ1-2; 9 nucleotides agree with TRBD1. V lost 5 bases and J lost 8; bases outside the gene matches: 6. The CDR3 has 13 amino acids. The CDR3 DNA sequence: TGTGCCAGCAGTCCCACAGGGGGCTGGGGCTACACCTTC. As protein: CASSPTGGWGYTF.

This clone has a single count. The V and J genes are TRBV7-3 and TRBJ2-3, with 8 bases aligning to TRBD2. V was clipped by 5 bases and J by 2 bases; unmatched bases: 3. Germline V gene sequence: CDR1 SGHTA, CDR2 FQGTGA. The CDR3 has 14 residues. CDR3 in amino acids: CASSTGGDTDTQYF. CDR3 sequence (DNA): TGTGCCAGCAGCACCGGGGGGGACACAGATACGCAGTATTTT.

The chain combines TRBV2 with TRBJ2-1, with 8 bases lining up with TRBD2. Per germline, CDR1 SNHLY and CDR2 FYNNEI. CDR3 length: 12 residues. V shed 1 base and J 15 bases; nucleotides not matched to a gene: 5. CDR3 in amino acids: CASSEGGLAGFF. For the CDR3, the DNA is TGTGCCAGCAGTGAAGGTGGTCTAGCGGGGTTCTTC. Using reference TRBV2 and TRBJ2-1 for the parts outside the CDR3, the full variable domain is EPEVTQTPSHQVTQMGQEVILRCVPISNHLYFYWYRQILGQKVEFLVSFYNNEISEKSEIFDDQFSVERPDGSNFTLKIRSTKLEDSAMYFCASSEGGLAGFFGPGTRLTVL.

This chain links TRBV28 with TRBJ1-4; D ambiguous. V gave up 2 bases and J gave up 8 bases, with 9 bases separating them. Germline V CDR1 and CDR2: MDHEN, SYDVKM. This CDR3 has 13 residues. In DNA form, the CDR3 reads TGTGCCAGCAGTTTACTCCGGGAAGAAAAACTGTTTTTT. As protein: CASSLLREEKLFF.

In this sample, this clone turned up once. The chain recombines TRBV30 with TRBJ1-2, with D unclear. The CDR3 spans 15 residues. The germline V and J ends were trimmed by 1 base and 5 bases, with 17 bases remaining between them. Germline loops: CDR1 GTSNPN, CDR2 SVGIG (reference sequence). The CDR3 protein is CAWSARGIGRYGYTF. The CDR3 DNA reads as TGTGCCTGGAGTGCCCGAGGGATAGGGAGGTATGGCTACACCTTC.

The chain recombines TRBV11-2 with TRBJ2-7; a possible D gene is TRBD1 (6 bases). This CDR3 spans 14 amino acids. Germline V lookup: CDR1 SGHAT, CDR2 FQNNGV. V was shortened by 1 base and J by 3 bases, with 10 bases between the two germline ends. CDR3 sequence (DNA): TGTGCCAGCAGCTTAGGGGGGCGGGTCTACGAGCAGTACTTC. Translated: CASSLGGRVYEQYF.

This chain connects TRBV6-5 to TRBJ2-7; 7 bases agree with TRBD2. Germline CDR1 is MNHEY and CDR2 is SVGAGI. The CDR3 spans 15 residues. V trimming: 8 bases; J trimming: 8 bases; junction bases outside the gene matches: 18. The DNA for the CDR3 is TGTGCCAGCGCCCCCCCCGCGGGGGAGTCATCCCAGCAGTACTTC. Translation: CASAPPAGESSQQYF.

V and J are TRBV7-2 and TRBJ2-7, with D tentatively TRBD2 (5 bases). Germline CDR1 and CDR2: SGHTA and FQGNSA. The CDR3 has 15 amino acids. V lost 4 bases and J 3 bases, leaving 16 bases between the germline ends. The DNA for the CDR3 is TGTGCCAGCAGCTGGGAACTAGACCCGAACTACGAGCAGTACTTC. It codes for CASSWELDPNYEQYF.